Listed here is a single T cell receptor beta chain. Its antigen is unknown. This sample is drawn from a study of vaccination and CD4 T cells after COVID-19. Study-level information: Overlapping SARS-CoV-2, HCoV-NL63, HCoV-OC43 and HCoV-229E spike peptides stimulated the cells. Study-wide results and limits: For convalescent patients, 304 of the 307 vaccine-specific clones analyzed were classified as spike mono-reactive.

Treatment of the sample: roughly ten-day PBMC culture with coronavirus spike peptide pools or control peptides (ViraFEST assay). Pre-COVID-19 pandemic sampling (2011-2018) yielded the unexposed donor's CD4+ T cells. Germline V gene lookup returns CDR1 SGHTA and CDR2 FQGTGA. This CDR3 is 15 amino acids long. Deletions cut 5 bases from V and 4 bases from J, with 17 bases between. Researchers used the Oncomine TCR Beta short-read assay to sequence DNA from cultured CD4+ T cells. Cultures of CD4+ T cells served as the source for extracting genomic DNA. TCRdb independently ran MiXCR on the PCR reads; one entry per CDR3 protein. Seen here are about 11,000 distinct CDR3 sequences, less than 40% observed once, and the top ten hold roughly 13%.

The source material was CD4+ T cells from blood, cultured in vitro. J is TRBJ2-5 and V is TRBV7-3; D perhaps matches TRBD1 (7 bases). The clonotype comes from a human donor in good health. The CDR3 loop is CASSPQGGRGETQYF. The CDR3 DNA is TGTGCCAGCAGCCCCCAGGGGGGCCGTGGAGAGACCCAGTACTTC.